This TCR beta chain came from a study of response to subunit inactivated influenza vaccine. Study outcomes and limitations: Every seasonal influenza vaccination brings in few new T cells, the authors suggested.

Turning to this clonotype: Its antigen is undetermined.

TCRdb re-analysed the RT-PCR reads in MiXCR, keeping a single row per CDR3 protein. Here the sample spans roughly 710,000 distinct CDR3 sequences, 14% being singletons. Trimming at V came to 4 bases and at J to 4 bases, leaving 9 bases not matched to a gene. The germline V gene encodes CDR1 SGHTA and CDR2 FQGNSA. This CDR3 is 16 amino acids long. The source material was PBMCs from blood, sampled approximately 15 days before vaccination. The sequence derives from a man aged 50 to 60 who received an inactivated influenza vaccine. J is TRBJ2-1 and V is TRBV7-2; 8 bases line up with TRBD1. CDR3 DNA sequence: TGTGCCAGCAGCTATATGGGACAGGCGGTTTACAATGAGCAGTTCTTC. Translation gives CASSYMGQAVYNEQFF.